The entry that follows covers one T cell receptor (beta chain) sequence. Its matching antigen is unknown. Germline CDR1 LGHNA, CDR2 YSLEER. V lost 0 bases to trimming and J lost 6 bases; unmatched junction nucleotides: 3. The CDR3 contains 14 residues. The entry originates in a study of shared clonotypes between healthy human individuals. Findings and caveats of the study: Non-shared clonotypes had lower generation probabilities than clonotypes shared by all four sorted-subset donors. A handful of donors held about 5% of naive CD4 clonotypes in common.

Each cell subset's genomic DNA was divided evenly among several immunoSEQ plates. The data were produced by immunoSEQ multiplex PCR, yet TCRdb's version contains in-frame clones alone and is incomplete. The profile shows about 1 million clones, more than 65% of them singletons. The clonotype comes from a man aged 18-30 years in good health. Material: memory CD4+ T cells sorted from blood. The subset: CD45RA-negative fraction. This chain joins TRBV4-3 and TRBJ2-5; 8 nucleotides agree with TRBD2. CDR3 DNA: TGCGCCAGCAGCCAAGATGAGCGGGAGAAGACCCAGTACTTC. This sequence encodes CASSQDEREKTQYF.